These T cell receptor beta chains were read from a single sample in a study of identical twins. A single record per CDR3 protein comes from TCRdb applying MiXCR to the 5' RACE reads. The data contain 350,000 to 400,000 distinct CDR3 sequences, 9% to 10% of them singletons. The sequenced material came from naive T cells sorted from blood. All receptors derive from a woman aged 50 to 60 in good health. The CDR3 runs from the conserved cysteine through the conserved F or W. D genes are given only for firm matches. A clone size is listed for some rows: how often the clone was seen (once, few, many), or a class if it is expanded.

D	V	size	J	DNA	CDR3
NA	TRBV11-3	few	TRBJ2-3	TGTGCCAGCAGCTTAGGGGAGATAGATACGCAGTATTTT	CASSLGEIDTQYF
NA	TRBV12-3/TRBV12-4	many	TRBJ2-1	TGTGCCAGCAGCTTACCCAGTGGTGTAGTCTTTTCCTACAATGAGCAGTTCTTC	CASSLPSGVVFSYNEQFF
TRBD2	TRBV6-5	many	TRBJ2-1	TGTGCCAGCAGACTAAGCGGGAGCTCCTACAATGAGCAGTTCTTC	CASRLSGSSYNEQFF
NA	TRBV5-1	many	TRBJ2-1	TGCGCCAGCGGAAGGGGTTACAATGAGCAGTTCTTC	CASGRGYNEQFF
TRBD2	TRBV5-1	many	TRBJ2-1	TGCGCCAGCAGCTGGATGGGACTAGCGAACAACAATGAGCAGTTCTTC	CASSWMGLANNNEQFF
NA	TRBV15	few	TRBJ2-3	TGTGCCACCAGCAGAGCCCAGGGGAGTACAGATACGCAGTATTTT	CATSRAQGSTDTQYF
NA	TRBV27	NA	TRBJ1-5	TGTGCCAGCAGGGTGAGATTTGATAGCAATCAGCCCCAGCATTTT	CASRVRFDSNQPQHF
NA	TRBV4-1	many	TRBJ2-1	TGCGCCAGCAGCCGTGGTGGGGGCAATGAGCAGTTCTTC	CASSRGGGNEQFF
NA	TRBV6-5	few	TRBJ2-5	TGTGCCAGCAGTTTCCGTGTGGGTGAGACCCAGTACTTC	CASSFRVGETQYF
NA	TRBV5-1	few	TRBJ2-3	TGCGCCAGCAGCTTGGGAGGGGTCCTGACCACAGATACGCAGTATTTT	CASSLGGVLTTDTQYF